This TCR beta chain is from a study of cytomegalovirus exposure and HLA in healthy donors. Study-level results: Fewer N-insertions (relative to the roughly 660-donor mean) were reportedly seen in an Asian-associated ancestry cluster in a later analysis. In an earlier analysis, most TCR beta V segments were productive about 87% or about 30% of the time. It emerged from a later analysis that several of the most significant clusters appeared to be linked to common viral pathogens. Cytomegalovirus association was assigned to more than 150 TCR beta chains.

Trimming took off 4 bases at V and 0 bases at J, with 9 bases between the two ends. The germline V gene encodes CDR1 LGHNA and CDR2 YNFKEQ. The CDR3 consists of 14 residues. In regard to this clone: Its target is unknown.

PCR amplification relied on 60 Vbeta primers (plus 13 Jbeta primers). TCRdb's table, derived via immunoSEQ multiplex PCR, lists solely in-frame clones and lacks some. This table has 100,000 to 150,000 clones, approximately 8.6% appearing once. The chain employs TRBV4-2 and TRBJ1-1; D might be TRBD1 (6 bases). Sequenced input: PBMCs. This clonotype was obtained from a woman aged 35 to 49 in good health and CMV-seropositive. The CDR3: CASSPGQLNTEAFF. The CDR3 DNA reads TGTGCCAGCAGCCCTGGACAGCTGAACACTGAAGCTTTCTTT.